One T cell receptor beta chain is described in this entry. What it binds is not known. TCRdb's table, derived via immunoSEQ multiplex PCR, lists solely in-frame clones and lacks some. In the table there are more than 1.2 million clones, about 98.5% of which are singletons. The record originates from a study of shared clonotypes between healthy human individuals. Findings and limits, study-wide: Shared across a few donors were around 5% of the naive CD4 clonotypes.

The length of the CDR3 is 19 residues. With 5 bases clipped from V and 4 bases from J, the junction kept 14 bases outside the gene matches. From germline, CDR1 is MNHEY and CDR2 SMNVEV (reference sequence). Source material: naive CD4+ T cells sorted from blood. Subset indicated: CD45RA+ positively selected. This sequence joins TRBV27 and TRBJ2-1, with 13 bases that match TRBD2. The origin of this receptor is a man younger than 45 in good health. The CDR3 region is CASSRHRQGLAGIYNEQFF. DNA for the CDR3: TGTGCCAGCAGTCGTCACAGACAGGGACTAGCGGGGATATACAATGAGCAGTTCTTC.